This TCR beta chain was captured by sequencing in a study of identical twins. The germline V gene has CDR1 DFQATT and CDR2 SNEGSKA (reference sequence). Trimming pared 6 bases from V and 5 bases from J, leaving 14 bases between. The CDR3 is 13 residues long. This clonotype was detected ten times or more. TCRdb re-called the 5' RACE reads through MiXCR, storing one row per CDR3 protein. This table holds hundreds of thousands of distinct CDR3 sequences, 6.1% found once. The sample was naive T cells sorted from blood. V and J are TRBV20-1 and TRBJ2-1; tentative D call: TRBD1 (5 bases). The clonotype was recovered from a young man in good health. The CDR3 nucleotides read TGCAGTGCAACAGGACCACCCCACAATGAGCAGTTCTTC. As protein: CSATGPPHNEQFF.